This TCR beta chain was captured by sequencing in a study of control samples from healthy donors and cancer patients. Using immunoSEQ multiplex PCR, the repertoire was profiled, and TCRdb retains in-frame clones only, with some absent. The table has around 140,000 clones, 93% seen once; the top ten hold 5.8%. The CDR3 loop spans 16 amino acids. CDR1 SGHAT and CDR2 FQNNGV come from the germline V gene. The ends lost 5 bases at V and 12 bases at J; junction bases unmatched: 15. This clonotype originated in a man aged 18 to 30 in good health. The sample comprised blood. This rearrangement joins TRBV11-2 to TRBJ2-1, with 11 bases identical to TRBD2. CDR3 DNA: TGTGCCAGCAGCGGTCTCACTAGCGGGGGACCAGGAGGGCAGTTCTTC. This codes for CASSGLTSGGPGGQFF.